The 11 T cell receptor beta chains below all came from one sample that was sequenced in a study of blood T cells in healthy people across ages. Combining a sample-barcoded 5' primer with a J-beta primer mix, a second PCR ran for roughly 7 to 12 cycles. TCRdb recomputed calls from the 5' RACE reads with MiXCR, one row per CDR3 protein. The sample lists roughly 680,000 distinct CDR3 sequences, 52% occurring once. Sequencing was carried out using blood. Source of these receptors: a woman aged 80 or over in good health.

A note on this clonotype: Given a much more abundant clone one base away, this may be a read error. DNA for the CDR3: TGTGCCACCAGCAGAGATCAGGGAGACCAGTTCTTC. Protein: CATSRDQGDQFF. J is TRBJ2-1 and V is TRBV15; D tentatively fits TRBD1 or TRBD2 (5 bases each). Germline CDR1 is LNHNV and CDR2 is YYDKDF (reference sequence). The V end lost 0 bases, the J end lost 13 bases, and 10 bases lay between the germline ends. This CDR3 has 12 residues.

This sequence joins TRBV30 and TRBJ2-1, with 7 positions matching TRBD2. Germline lookup yields CDR1 GTSNPN and CDR2 SVGIG (reference sequence). This CDR3 comprises 16 residues. V was pared by 4 bases and J by 3 bases, with 12 bases of the junction left unmatched. The CDR3: CAWTSGSLRNYNEQFF. CDR3 DNA: TGTGCCTGGACTAGCGGTTCCCTTCGAAACTACAATGAGCAGTTCTTC.

This chain links TRBV11-2 with TRBJ1-2; D is unresolved. Trimming took off 2 bases at V and 0 bases at J, with 13 bases between the two ends. The length of the CDR3 is 16 residues. Germline CDR1 SGHAT, CDR2 FQNNGV. CDR3 residues: CASSLRAAATNYGYTF. In DNA form, the CDR3 reads TGTGCCAGCAGCTTAAGGGCAGCCGCAACTAACTATGGCTACACCTTC.

As regards this clonotype: Since a much larger clone is just one base distant, this may be a read error. The chain is built from TRBV15 and TRBJ2-3; D call uncertain. The CDR3 has 13 amino acids. Germline V gives CDR1 LNHNV, CDR2 YYDKDF (reference sequence). The CDR3 region is CAISRNNADTQYF. CDR3 bases: TGTGCCATCAGCAGAAATAATGCTGATACGCAGTATTTT.

The chain uses TRBV7-8 and TRBJ2-7, with no clear D. The CDR3 totals 13 residues. V gave up 5 bases and J gave up 2 bases, with 10 bases separating them. Germline values: CDR1 SGHVS, CDR2 FQNEAQ. CDR3 in DNA: TGTGCCAGCAGCAAGGCGACGGCCTACGAGCAGTACTTC. Translating gives CASSKATAYEQYF. Full variable domain (rest looked up from reference TRBV7-8 and TRBJ2-7): GAGVSQSPRYKVAKRGQDVALRCDPISGHVSLFWYQQALGQGPEFLTYFQNEAQLDKSGLPSDRFFAERPEGSVSTLKIQRTQQEDSAVYLCASSKATAYEQYFGPGTRLTVT.

The chain joins TRBV5-1 to TRBJ2-2; 9 nucleotides align to TRBD2. The CDR3 covers 18 residues. Germline V gene data show CDR1 as SGHRS and CDR2 as YFSETQ. Trimming at V came to 4 bases and at J to 4 bases, leaving 14 bases not matched to a gene. CDR3 sequence reads: CASSPLAGTSGSTGELFF. The CDR3 nucleotides are TGCGCCAGCAGCCCCCTAGCGGGGACTTCGGGGTCCACCGGGGAGCTGTTTTTT.

The J gene is TRBJ1-4, the V gene TRBV27; D is undetermined. The CDR3 covers 15 residues. V was trimmed by 4 bases and J by 8 bases, leaving 17 bases between them. Germline CDR1 MNHEY, CDR2 SMNVEV (reference sequence). CDR3 protein: CASSWRDPRREKLFF. The CDR3 region has the DNA TGTGCCAGCAGTTGGCGGGATCCACGGCGGGAAAAACTGTTTTTT.

This sequence joins TRBV7-9 and TRBJ2-5; TRBD2 aligns across 8 bases. Per germline, CDR1 SEHNR and CDR2 FQNEAQ (reference sequence). The trim removed 2 bases at V and 1 base at J, leaving 6 bases unmatched. CDR3 length: 16 amino acids. The CDR3 sequence: CASSLPLAGSQETQYF. The CDR3 nucleotides read TGTGCCAGCAGCTTACCCCTAGCGGGCTCCCAAGAGACCCAGTACTTC. The variable domain in full, completed from reference TRBV7-9 and TRBJ2-5, reads DTGVSQNPRHKITKRGQNVTFRCDPISEHNRLYWYRQTLGQGPEFLTYFQNEAQLEKSRLLSDRFSAERPKGSFSTLEIQRTEQGDSAMYLCASSLPLAGSQETQYFGPGTRLLVL.

This chain joins TRBV12-3 or TRBV12-4 and TRBJ2-1; no definite D call. The assigned J gene may be wrong: the sequence end matches TRBJ2-7 better. There are 15 residues in the CDR3. The CDR3 is CASSLAWSSYNEQYF. In nucleotides, the CDR3 is TGTGCCAGCAGTTTAGCGTGGAGCTCCTACAATGAGCAGTACTTC.

The gene calls are TRBV20-1 and TRBJ1-5; D unclear. The V and J ends lost 7 bases and 0 bases respectively, with 7 bases between them. Germline-derived CDR1 and CDR2 are DFQATT and SNEGSKA (reference sequence). This CDR3 has 12 amino acids. CDR3 loop: CSVHDSNQPQHF. The CDR3 DNA reads TGCAGTGTTCATGATAGCAATCAGCCCCAGCATTTT.

The chain employs TRBV4-1 and TRBJ2-6; D remains ambiguous. CDR1 is MGHRA, CDR2 YSYEKL, per germline. The CDR3 loop spans 18 amino acids. V lost 1 base to trimming and J lost 0 bases, with 13 bases between them. CDR3 sequence (DNA): TGCGCCAGCAGCCAAGCCCACCCTGTTGGCTCTGGGGCCAACGTCCTGACTTTC. The encoded protein is CASSQAHPVGSGANVLTF.